These T cell receptor beta chains were read from a single sample in a study of control samples from healthy donors and cancer patients. This table comes from immunoSEQ multiplex PCR, and its TCRdb copy is limited to in-frame clones, with some not included. The sample gives almost 95,000 clones, approximately 90% of which show up once; over 3% is in the top ten. Sequencing input: blood. These TCRs come from a woman under 30 in good health. Each CDR3 is given with its conserved first and last residue. A D gene is named only where the DNA matches it firmly. Part of the rows lack a size; the others show once, few, many or a class for expanded clones.

j_call	v_call	d_call	clone_size	cdr3_nt	cdr3_aa
TRBJ1-6	TRBV9	TRBD1	.	TGTGCCAGCAGTGCCACGGGACAGGGGGCTTCGGCCCTCCACTTT	CASSATGQGASALHF
TRBJ1-1	TRBV2	.	.	TGTGCCGGAAGGAACACTGAAGCTTTCTTT	CAGRNTEAFF
TRBJ1-4	TRBV27	TRBD1	.	TGTGCCAGCAGCTACCAAAGGGGGCGCTTATTTGAAAAACTGTTTTTT	CASSYQRGRLFEKLFF
TRBJ2-7	TRBV18	.	.	TGTGCCAGCTCACCTCCGTCAGACCGGTACGAGCAGTACTTC	CASSPPSDRYEQYF
TRBJ2-7	TRBV5-5	.	.	TGTGCCAGCAGCTTGGACGGGGAGAGTGGGTCCTACGAGCAGTACTTC	CASSLDGESGSYEQYF
TRBJ1-2	TRBV24-1	.	once	TGTGCCACCAGTGATGGCGGCAGGAGCTATGGCTACACCTTC	CATSDGGRSYGYTF
TRBJ2-7	TRBV15	TRBD1	.	TGTGCCACCAGCAGAGGTCCCGGGACAGGGGGCCGGATCTACGAGCAGTACTTC	CATSRGPGTGGRIYEQYF
TRBJ1-1	TRBV18	.	.	TGTGCCAGCTCGGGGGGGGGCACTGAAGCTTTCTTT	CASSGGGTEAFF
TRBJ2-4	TRBV27	TRBD2	.	TGTGCCAGCAGCTTTAATGCCGGGACTAGCTATAAAAACATTCAGTACTTC	CASSFNAGTSYKNIQYF
TRBJ1-4	TRBV12-3/TRBV12-4	TRBD1	.	TGTGCCACCAACGACAGGGATCATGAAAAACTGTTTTTT	CATNDRDHEKLFF
TRBJ1-1	TRBV19	TRBD1	.	TGTGCCAGTACCCTCGCGGGACAGATGAACACTGAAGCTTTCTTT	CASTLAGQMNTEAFF
TRBJ2-7	TRBV2	.	.	TGTGCCAGCAGTGAGTGGACGGGGGAACCCGAGCAGTACTTC	CASSEWTGEPEQYF
TRBJ2-5	TRBV19	.	.	TGTGCCAGTAGCCCCCGCCAGGGCCAAGAGACCCAGTACTTC	CASSPRQGQETQYF
TRBJ1-2	TRBV5-4	TRBD1	once	TGTGCCAGCAGCCCCGGACTTGACAGGGACTATGGCTACACCTTC	CASSPGLDRDYGYTF
TRBJ2-5	TRBV4-2	TRBD2	.	TGTGCCAGCAGCCAAGATCAAGCGGGGAGAGAGACCCAGTACTTC	CASSQDQAGRETQYF
TRBJ1-2	TRBV14	.	.	TGTGCCAGCAGCCCAGCGGCCTTGGGGACCTATGGCTACACCTTC	CASSPAALGTYGYTF
TRBJ1-2	TRBV12-3/TRBV12-4	.	.	TGTGCCAGCACCCCGGACCTTAACTATGGCTACACCTTC	CASTPDLNYGYTF
TRBJ1-2	TRBV6-5	.	.	TGTGCCAGCACAGTGCGGGGTTTAGGCTACACCTTC	CASTVRGLGYTF
TRBJ1-2	TRBV7-8	.	.	TGTGCCAGCAGCTTAGGTGGGACACCTGATGGCTACACCTTC	CASSLGGTPDGYTF
TRBJ2-7	TRBV9	.	.	TGTGCCAGCAGCAGTACCACAGGGAGCAACTACGAGCAGTACTTC	CASSSTTGSNYEQYF
TRBJ2-7	TRBV4-1	.	.	TGCGCCAGCAGCCAAGCCTATCCACAGGGCCTCGTCTACGAGCAGTACTTC	CASSQAYPQGLVYEQYF
TRBJ2-1	TRBV13	.	.	TGTGCCAGCAGCCCCCCCCACGGTGAGCAGTTCTTC	CASSPPHGEQFF
TRBJ2-3	TRBV11-3	.	.	TGTGCCAGCAGCCTCCGGGGGACAGCCACAGATACGCAGTATTTT	CASSLRGTATDTQYF
TRBJ2-3	TRBV19	TRBD2	.	TGTGCCAGTAGTGGGGCGGGGGGACCGACAGATACGCAGTATTTT	CASSGAGGPTDTQYF
TRBJ2-5	TRBV5-1	.	.	TGCGCCAGCAGCTTGATCACAGAAGAGACCCAGTACTTC	CASSLITEETQYF